Each of the 23 T cell receptor beta chains below was sequenced from the same sample in a study of OX40 agonist ivuxolimab in advanced cancers. Some clones are missing from TCRdb's copy, which holds only in-frame ones; the method was immunoSEQ multiplex PCR. The sample has some 28,000 clones; approximately 81% are singletons. Material: CD4+ or CD8+ T cells sorted from blood, obtained in a trial of the OX40 agonist ivuxolimab. These receptors all come from an adult with an advanced solid tumor such as melanoma, head and neck, liver or kidney cancer.

The gene calls are TRBV7-6 and TRBJ2-3; TRBD2 matches at 8 bases. The CDR3 loop spans 15 amino acids. Germline V CDR1 and CDR2: SGHVS, FNYEAQ. Trimming removed 7 bases from V and 2 bases from J; junction bases left unmatched: 8. This CDR3 is CASTPGGANTDTQYF. CDR3 bases: TGTGCCAGCACCCCCGGGGGGGCTAACACAGATACGCAGTATTTT.

The genes are TRBV7-9 and TRBJ2-1, with D maybe TRBD1 (5 bases). Between the trimmed V and J ends, which lost 4 bases and 0 bases, there was a span of 10 bases. Germline-derived CDR1 and CDR2 are SEHNR and FQNEAQ (reference sequence). There are 15 residues in the CDR3. Written as DNA, the CDR3 is TGTGCCAGCAGCTCTCACAGGAGCTCCTACAATGAGCAGTTCTTC. Amino acid sequence: CASSSHRSSYNEQFF.

V is TRBV7-2 and J is TRBJ2-5; 10 nucleotides match TRBD2. Germline CDR1 and CDR2: SGHTA and FQGNSA. The CDR3 covers 14 residues. The V gene end was trimmed by 5 bases and the J gene end by 11 bases; junction bases not matched to a gene: 11. The CDR3 here is CASSPPGLAGEQYF. The CDR3 DNA sequence: TGTGCCAGCAGCCCCCCGGGGCTAGCGGGGGAGCAGTACTTC.

This clone was observed a handful of times. The rearrangement joins TRBV30 to TRBJ1-1, with no clear D. Germline V gene sequence: CDR1 GTSNPN, CDR2 SVGIG (reference sequence). This CDR3 is 11 amino acids long. Trimming left V 2 bases short and J 8 bases short, with 9 bases between. CDR3 coding DNA: TGTGCCTGGAGTTATACGGGGGAAGCTTTCTTT. It codes for CAWSYTGEAFF.

The rearrangement joins TRBV7-9 to TRBJ2-3; 9 bases line up with TRBD1. With 6 bases clipped from V and 6 bases from J, the junction kept 16 bases outside the gene matches. Germline lookup yields CDR1 SEHNR and CDR2 FQNEAQ (reference sequence). The CDR3 runs 17 residues. The CDR3 bases are TGTGCCAGCAGGTGGGGACAGGGCCAAACTTCCGCGGATACGCAGTATTTT. Translation: CASRWGQGQTSADTQYF.

CDR3 loop: CASSPGQGSRTGELFF. The CDR3 DNA sequence: TGCGCCAGCAGCCCGGGACAGGGATCTCGTACCGGGGAGCTGTTTTTT. The rearrangement links TRBV5-1 to TRBJ2-2, with TRBD1 identical over 9 bases. Germline assignment: CDR1 SGHRS and CDR2 YFSETQ. The ends lost 4 bases at V and 5 bases at J; junction bases unmatched: 9. The CDR3 loop spans 16 amino acids. Based on the CDR3 plus reference TRBV5-1 and TRBJ2-2, the full variable domain is KAGVTQTPRYLIKTRGQQVTLSCSPISGHRSVSWYQQTPGQGLQFLFEYFSETQRNKGNFPGRFSGRQFSNSRSEMNVSTLELGDSALYLCASSPGQGSRTGELFFGEGSRLTVL.

The chain couples TRBV29-1 to TRBJ1-2; no clear D gene. Germline CDR1 reads SQVTM; CDR2 reads ANQGSEA. V lost 6 bases and J lost 1, with 15 bases in between. This CDR3 spans 14 amino acids. The CDR3 is CSVPSIGSNYGYTF. The DNA for the CDR3 is TGCAGCGTACCCAGCATCGGGAGTAACTATGGCTACACCTTC. The full variable domain, completed using reference TRBV29-1 and TRBJ1-2, is SAVISQKPSRDICQRGTSLTIQCQVDSQVTMMFWYRQQPGQSLTLIATANQGSEATYESGFVIDKFPISRPNLTFSTLTVSNMSPEDSSIYLCSVPSIGSNYGYTFGSGTRLTVV.

The chain couples TRBV7-9 to TRBJ1-1, with D possibly TRBD1 on 6 matching bases. V was shortened by 0 bases and J by 3 bases, with 17 bases between the two germline ends. The CDR3 is 17 residues long. Per germline, CDR1 SEHNR and CDR2 FQNEAQ (reference sequence). The DNA of the CDR3 is TGTGCCAGCAGCTTAGCCGCTACCATTACAGGGTACACTGAAGCTTTCTTT. Amino acid sequence: CASSLAATITGYTEAFF.

The rearrangement links TRBV7-6 to TRBJ2-2; 9 nucleotides agree with TRBD1. The CDR3 length is 14 residues. The V and J ends lost 3 bases and 7 bases, in that order; junction bases with no gene match: 3. Germline V lookup: CDR1 SGHVS, CDR2 FNYEAQ. CDR3 DNA: TGTGCCAGCAGCTTTGGACAGGGGATCGGGGAGCTGTTTTTT. Encoded protein: CASSFGQGIGELFF.

V gene TRBV19 combines with J gene TRBJ2-2; D remains ambiguous. The length of the CDR3 is 14 residues. V gave up 1 base and J gave up 1 base, with 4 bases separating them. CDR1 and CDR2 (germline): LNHDA, SQIVND (reference sequence). The CDR3 sequence is CASSIVGNTGELFF. Written as DNA, the CDR3 is TGTGCCAGTAGTATAGTCGGGAACACCGGGGAGCTGTTTTTT.

This chain uses TRBV28 with TRBJ1-5, with D unresolved. In germline, CDR1 is MDHEN, CDR2 SYDVKM. The CDR3 is 12 amino acids. V was trimmed by 7 bases and J by 10 bases, leaving 14 bases between them. The DNA for the CDR3 is TGTGCCAGCACCAAGCACCCCTTACCCCAGCATTTT. Translated, it gives CASTKHPLPQHF.

V is TRBV28 and J is TRBJ2-5; TRBD2 agrees at 9 bases. V gave up 2 bases and J gave up 1 base; unmatched junction bases: 5. CDR1 and CDR2 from the germline V gene are MDHEN and SYDVKM. This CDR3 region has 16 residues. CDR3 amino acids: CASSLVAGATQETQYF. For the CDR3, the DNA is TGTGCCAGCAGTTTAGTAGCGGGGGCCACCCAAGAGACCCAGTACTTC. Supplemented by reference TRBV28 and TRBJ2-5, the full variable domain reads DVKVTQSSRYLVKRTGEKVFLECVQDMDHENMFWYRQDPGLGLRLIYFSYDVKMKEKGDIPEGYSVSREKKERFSLILESASTNQTSMYLCASSLVAGATQETQYFGPGTRLLVL.

V gene TRBV5-4 combines with J gene TRBJ1-2; perhaps TRBD1 as D (5 bases). Germline lookup yields CDR1 SGHNT and CDR2 YYREEE (reference sequence). Trimming stripped 4 bases from V and 1 base from J, with 8 bases between. The CDR3 loop spans 13 amino acids. CDR3 sequence (DNA): TGTGCCAGCAGCCCGGGGGGTAACTATGGCTACACCTTC. It codes for CASSPGGNYGYTF.

This rearrangement joins TRBV2 to TRBJ1-5; D is possibly TRBD1 (5 bases). Germline CDR1 reads SNHLY; CDR2 reads FYNNEI. The CDR3 length is 14 residues. V was pared by 3 bases and J by 5 bases, with 11 bases between. CDR3 nucleotides: TGTGCCAGCAGTGAGACACAGGCTGATCAGCCCCAGCATTTT. As protein: CASSETQADQPQHF.

The chain is built from TRBV9 and TRBJ1-1, with D unclear. Germline V gene sequence: CDR1 SGDLS, CDR2 YYNGEE. V was trimmed by 0 bases and J by 4 bases, leaving 7 bases between them. The CDR3 is 13 residues long. The DNA for the CDR3 is TGTGCCAGCAGCGTAGAAACTGGCACTGAAGCTTTCTTT. This gives the protein CASSVETGTEAFF.

The chain recombines TRBV5-4 with TRBJ1-3; TRBD1 might be the D (6 bases). V dropped 3 bases and J dropped 0 bases, with 13 bases sitting between them. The germline CDR1 and CDR2 sequences are SGHNT and YYREEE (reference sequence). The CDR3 is 16 amino acids. For the CDR3, the DNA is TGTGCCAGCAGCTGGGGGGACATCCGCTCTGGAAACACCATATATTTT. Its translation: CASSWGDIRSGNTIYF.

This rearrangement joins TRBV28 to TRBJ1-1, with TRBD1 matching over 7 bases. J gave up 0 bases and V 5 bases, and 9 bases lay outside the gene matches. Germline CDR1 is MDHEN and CDR2 is SYDVKM. The CDR3 has 16 amino acids. The CDR3, as DNA: TGTGCCAGCAGTGAAGGGACAGACACGATGAACACTGAAGCTTTCTTT. Its translation: CASSEGTDTMNTEAFF.

V usage is TRBV6-6 and J usage is TRBJ2-3; 9 nucleotides agree with TRBD1. V shed 7 bases and J 2 bases; nucleotides not matched to a gene: 1. Germline V gene sequence: CDR1 MNHNY, CDR2 SVGAGI (reference sequence). The CDR3 is 13 residues long. The CDR3 sequence: CASTQGATDTQYF. The CDR3 DNA reads TGTGCCAGCACACAGGGGGCCACAGATACGCAGTATTTT.

The chain is built from TRBV9 and TRBJ2-5; 7 bases align to TRBD1. Germline assignment: CDR1 SGDLS and CDR2 YYNGEE. The length of the CDR3 is 16 residues. V was clipped by 0 bases and J by 1 base; unmatched bases: 6. This chain's CDR3 is CASSVDGTEPQETQYF. The CDR3 coding sequence is TGTGCCAGCAGCGTAGATGGGACAGAGCCCCAAGAGACCCAGTACTTC.

The chain carries TRBV6-6 and TRBJ1-5; the D gene is possibly TRBD1 (5 bases). The V end was cut by 4 bases, the J end by 5 bases, with 18 bases between. Germline CDR1 MNHNY, CDR2 SVGAGI (reference sequence). The CDR3 sequence is 16 residues long. The chain's CDR3 is CASSFLSGSGDQPQHF. DNA of the CDR3: TGTGCCAGCAGTTTTCTGTCAGGGAGTGGGGATCAGCCCCAGCATTTT.

The chain couples TRBV27 to TRBJ1-3; 7 bases are shared with TRBD1. This CDR3 contains 12 residues. Germline loops: CDR1 MNHEY, CDR2 SMNVEV (reference sequence). V shed 5 bases and J 7 bases; nucleotides not matched to a gene: 2. DNA for the CDR3: TGTGCCAGCAGTCAGGACAGGAACACCATATATTTT. It encodes CASSQDRNTIYF.

This clone was recorded a few times. This rearrangement joins TRBV6-5 to TRBJ1-1; D possibly corresponds to TRBD1 (5 bases). Trimming removed 4 bases from V and 6 bases from J, with 12 bases in between. Germline lookup yields CDR1 MNHEY and CDR2 SVGAGI. The CDR3 runs 13 residues. CDR3 region: CASSWGGDAEAFF. The CDR3 DNA reads as TGTGCCAGCAGTTGGGGAGGGGACGCTGAAGCTTTCTTT.

The V gene is TRBV5-8, the J gene TRBJ2-5; 9 bases are shared with TRBD2. CDR1 and CDR2 (germline): SGHTS, YDEGEE. There are 15 residues in the CDR3. After removal of 2 bases from V and 5 bases from J, the junction contained 7 bases not matched to a gene. This chain's CDR3 is CASSLGGGATETQYF. CDR3 DNA: TGTGCCAGCAGCTTAGGCGGGGGGGCTACGGAGACCCAGTACTTC.